This note documents a single TCR beta chain sequence. Its antigen is undetermined. In germline, CDR1 is SGHDN, CDR2 FVKESK. V lost 1 base to trimming and J lost 1 base, with 7 bases between them. CDR3 length: 14 amino acids. The sample is drawn from a study of T cell responses to AZD1222 COVID-19 vaccine. Study findings and constraints: Spike-specific TCR repertoires showed rising breadth and depth after two AZD1222 doses.

Method: immunoSEQ multiplex PCR; TCRdb's copy keeps in-frame clones and lacks some. The table records tens of thousands of clones, less than 90% of them present only once. This clonotype was sampled from an adult who received the AZD1222 COVID-19 vaccine. The sequencing here drew on peripheral blood, taken 28 days after the second AZD1222 dose. The gene calls are TRBV14 and TRBJ1-1, with D hard to call. The CDR3 sequence is CASSQVYGNTEAFF. Here the CDR3 DNA reads TGTGCCAGCAGCCAAGTTTACGGGAACACTGAAGCTTTCTTT.